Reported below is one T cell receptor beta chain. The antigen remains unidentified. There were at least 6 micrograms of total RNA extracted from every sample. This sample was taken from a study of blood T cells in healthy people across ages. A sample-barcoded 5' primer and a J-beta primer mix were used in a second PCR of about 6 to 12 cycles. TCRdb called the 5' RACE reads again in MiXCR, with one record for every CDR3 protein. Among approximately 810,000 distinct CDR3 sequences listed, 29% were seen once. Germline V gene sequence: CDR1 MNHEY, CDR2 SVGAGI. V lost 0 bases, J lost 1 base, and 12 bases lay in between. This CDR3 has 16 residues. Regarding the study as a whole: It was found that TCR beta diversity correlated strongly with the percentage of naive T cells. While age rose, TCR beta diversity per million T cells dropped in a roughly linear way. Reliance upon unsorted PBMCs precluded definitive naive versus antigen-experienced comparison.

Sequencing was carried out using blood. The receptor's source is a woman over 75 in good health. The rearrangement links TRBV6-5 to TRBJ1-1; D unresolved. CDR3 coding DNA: TGTGCCAGCAGTTACTCGATTCGAGGGAGGAACACTGAAGCTTTCTTT. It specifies CASSYSIRGRNTEAFF.